One T cell receptor beta chain is described in this entry. V lost 4 bases to trimming and J lost 3 bases; unmatched junction nucleotides: 8. The length of the CDR3 is 15 residues. From germline, CDR1 is MNHEY and CDR2 SVGAGI. These data originate in a study of blood T cell repertoires in COVID-19. Study information: The United States, Italy and Spain provided the acute and convalescent COVID-19 samples. PBMCs, B-cell-depleted T cells, or T cells were the source of the cDNA or gDNA that made up the material.

Methods used by the authors: Reference gene primer amplification gave nucleated cell count estimates. Using immunoSEQ multiplex PCR, the repertoire was profiled, and TCRdb retains in-frame clones only, with some absent. V, J and clone size are taken as reported in that table, and D and trimming were inferred from the DNA itself. The table includes about 330,000 clones, 75% to 85% detected once. Sequenced material: peripheral blood. This sequence originates from a human donor in a cohort sampled during active COVID-19. V is TRBV6-5 and J is TRBJ2-7; 8 bases align to TRBD1. The DNA for the CDR3 is TGTGCCAGCAGTTGGGGGACAGGAGCCCTCTACGAGCAGTACTTC. Translating it yields CASSWGTGALYEQYF.